Detailed here is one TCR beta chain. Its antigen is not yet known. One base away there is no much larger clone; base qualities are not given. The data belong to a study of identical twins (dated by TCRdb to the mid-2010s). At the level of the whole study: To test whether fetal clonotypes persist, this study deep-sequenced TCR alpha and beta repertoires from monozygotic twins, from unrelated adults of various ages, and from cord blood. Replicate twin experiments were performed at different times using different library preparation protocols to rule out contamination.

Only healthy Caucasian donors were included. Three pairs of female monozygotic twins, all aged about 18 to 30 years, made up the twin cohort. CD4+ and CD8+ T cell populations were isolated with positive isolation kits from Invitrogen. What the work shows at the level of the full study, not this receptor alone: Compared with coincidental sharing between unrelated individuals, out-of-frame TCR alpha sequences shared between twins showed an excess of sequences with low generation probability. Zero-insertion analyses could be partly confounded by invariant T cells such as MAIT and iNKT, though diverse VJ usage argued against such confounding for most clonotypes. Because the same donors could not be followed over many years, conclusions were based on cross-sectional statistical analysis. A weaker excess of twin sharing was found in beta out-of-frame sequences because the signal-to-noise ratio was lowered by fewer shared sequences. Fewer insertions were carried by abundant cord blood beta clonotypes, a similar but weaker trend appeared in young adult naive repertoires, and no such trend appeared in memory repertoires. Out-of-frame TCR alpha sharing in monozygotic twins was systematically underestimated by recombination models, whereas sharing between unrelated individuals was in agreement with the recombination models.

In the germline V gene, CDR1 corresponds to MDHEN and CDR2 to SYDVKM. The CDR3 runs 14 amino acids, cysteine and valine included. The read is trimmed to its CDR3 DNA, 42 bases read in frame from base 1. Relative to germline, V is 5 bases shorter and J is 3 bases shorter, with 14 bases between their ends. Preparation of the library involved 5' RACE. The sequencing machine was an Illumina HiSeq 2000. Template switching introduced a universal primer binding site; the final cDNA contained a unique molecular identifier, enabling accurate counting of TCR cDNA molecules. First-strand cDNA for TCR alpha and beta chains was synthesized from specific primers in the conserved constant-segment region. To control for contamination, every cDNA library was double barcoded, receiving both a SMART-Mk sample barcode and Illumina barcodes. TruSeq adapter sequences along with Illumina sample barcodes were introduced in two successive PCR steps. Sequencing of the TCR alpha and beta cDNA libraries was done on the Illumina HiSeq platform using custom primers. In the authors' own workflow: Unique molecular identifiers were extracted from raw reads with MiGEC, and CDR3 positions were determined with MiXCR. Recombination models were inferred per individual with the repgenHMM and IGoR tools using an EM algorithm. The analysis of shared clonotypes was done with the tcR package in R, with sharing normalized by the product of cloneset sizes. Out-of-frame nonproductive sequences were analyzed to study raw recombination free of thymic and clonal selection effects. TCRdb reanalyzed the raw reads on its own, using fastp at Q25 for trimming and MiXCR for clone calling, and kept in-frame beta chains. When rows share a CDR3 protein, they turn into one entry using the most common DNA and genes. For this entry, the V and J calls and clone size follow TCRdb and not the study's own pipeline. This sample lists 510,000 or so distinct CDR3 sequences; over 12% were detected once. Roughly 0.43% of the sample belongs to the ten largest clones.

The same specimen was also included in a second study, on yellow fever vaccine responses in identical twins. Per that second paper: According to the authors, the vaccine-induced T cell response in identical twins seemed to be partly convergent and partly specific to each individual. The study precisely tracked vaccine-responding T cell clones in identical twins.

This chain joins TRBV28 to TRBJ2-7; the D gene assignment is ambiguous. Sequenced input: CD4+ T cells sorted from blood. This sequence originates from a woman aged 18-29 years in good health. At the DNA level, the sequence is TGTGCCAGCAGTAACTGGGCGGCTAACTACGAGCAGTACGTC. Protein translation: CASSNWAANYEQYV.